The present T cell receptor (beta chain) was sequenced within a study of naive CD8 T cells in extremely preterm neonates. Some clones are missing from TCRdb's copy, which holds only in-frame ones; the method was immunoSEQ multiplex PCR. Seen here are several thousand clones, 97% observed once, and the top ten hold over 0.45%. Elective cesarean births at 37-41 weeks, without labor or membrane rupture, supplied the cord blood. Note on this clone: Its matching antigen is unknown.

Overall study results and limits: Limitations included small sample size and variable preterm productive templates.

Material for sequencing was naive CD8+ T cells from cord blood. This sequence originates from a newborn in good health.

CDR3 sequence: CASRLTGGNQPQHF. The CDR3 DNA reads TGTGCCAGCAGGCTAACAGGGGGCAATCAGCCCCAGCATTTT. The chain has TRBV27 and TRBJ1-5; 7 bases are shared with TRBD1. The J segment lost 2 bases and the V segment lost 6 bases, leaving 4 bases of the junction unmatched. The CDR3 totals 14 residues. CDR1 is MNHEY and CDR2 is SMNVEV in the germline V gene (reference sequence).